Listed here is a single T cell receptor beta chain. This clonotype appeared a few times. Its antigen remains unidentified. No qualities accompany the bases; no much larger clone lies one base away. The entry originates in a study of T cells in Graves' hyperthyroidism and ophthalmopathy (dated by TCRdb to between 2019 and 2020). Regarding the complete study: Peripheral blood was sampled at the time of initial diagnosis, prior to any treatment. After sampling, hyperthyroidism patients received methimazole starting at 30 mg daily, and ophthalmopathy patients received high-dose intravenous methylprednisolone. The 100 or so discovery patients were randomly split 7:3 into training and test sets. To identify TCR V-J signatures that set the groups apart, the researchers used a discovery cohort of 100 or so patients, made up of some 41 with Graves' ophthalmopathy and some 56 with stable Graves' hyperthyroidism. The study also compared thyroid tissue and blood T-cell repertoires from more than five Graves' hyperthyroidism patients. The paper describes TCR Vbeta CDR3 sequencing of about 140 peripheral blood samples, made up of some 40 ophthalmopathy patients, roughly 80 hyperthyroidism patients and 17 progressor patients. Whether ophthalmopathy could be predicted prospectively was tested in an independent validation cohort made up of roughly 20 hyperthyroidism patients plus 17 patients who later progressed to ophthalmopathy.

The TCR beta CDR3 regions were amplified from the RNA transcripts. A first-round RT-PCR of the TCR CDR3 used the HTBI primer set with the Qiagen OneStep RT-PCR kit. Libraries were constructed in a second round of multiplex PCR, after which size selection and purification were carried out. Sequencing of the libraries was done on an Illumina HiSeq2000 using paired-end 100 bp reads. Turning to the authors' computational methods: SOAPnuke was used to process the raw data, with reads discarded if the reads contained adapters or uncalled bases, had a mean Phred below 15, or lacked an exact constant-primer or identifier match. High-quality paired reads were merged with COPE v1.2.5, and unique nucleotide sequences were defined as clonotypes. Clonotypes were aligned to IMGT TRBV, TRBD and TRBJ reference segments using MiTCR v1.1. The analysis included only V-J combinations with a frequency above 0.0001, which together covered 99.2% of the repertoires. A TCS score was defined as the ratio between F50 (clonal expansion) and ExV (chaos), using BLOSUM62-based TCRdist between CDR3 peptides within each V-J. Welch's t-statistics and random forest reduced around 550 V-J features to about 13, which were used in a naive Bayes classifier (R e1071). TCRdb took the public reads, trimmed them with fastp at Q25, ran MiXCR for clone calling and kept in-frame beta chains. Every entry covers one CDR3 protein and lists the most common genes and DNA from its rows. These V and J calls originate from TCRdb's pipeline instead of the authors' own analysis. In this sample the table shows a few hundred thousand distinct CDR3 sequences, approximately 15% of which occur a single time. The leading ten clones occupy approximately 7.4% of the sample.

Graves' hyperthyroidism was defined as stable when no progression to ophthalmopathy occurred over 18 months of follow-up. Hyperthyroidism patients were newly diagnosed, with disease duration under 2 months, and aged 18 to 65 years. Patients with uncontrolled infections, other autoimmune diseases, pregnancy or lactation were excluded. Diagnoses were based on clinical symptoms, serum thyroxine and TRAb, thyroid ultrasound and orbital computed tomography. PBMCs were isolated from 7.5 to 10 ml of fresh peripheral blood by Ficoll-Paque density gradient centrifugation. Total RNA was extracted with Trizol reagent, and quality was checked on an Agilent 2100 Bioanalyzer. Here is what the overall study found, with its caveats: Most expanded thyroid clonotypes (frequency above 0.001) were also detected in blood, suggesting blood repertoires may reflect thyroid immune responses. No statistical method was used to set the sample size in advance, and investigators knew the group allocation. Ophthalmopathy was separated from stable hyperthyroidism by a 13 V-J signature model, with approximately 85% sensitivity and approximately 84% specificity obtained in cross-validation and 80%/75% obtained in testing. In validation, the model predicted progression to ophthalmopathy a median of roughly 6.1 months before onset, with about 70% sensitivity and 72.22% specificity.

The sequenced material came from blood. The TCR sequence derives from a woman aged 25 to 39 with Graves' hyperthyroidism.

The sequenced DNA: TGTGCCAGCAGTTCCCACAGGGGTTGGAATCAGCCCCAGCATTTT. This translates into CASSSHRGWNQPQHF. The chain is made from TRBV12-3 or TRBV12-4 and TRBJ1-5, with 7 bases matching TRBD1. V and J are trimmed by 4 bases and 4 bases, and the gene matches miss 7 bases of the junction. The CDR3 sequence holds 15 residues, the cysteine and phenylalanine included. Only the CDR3 region is kept as DNA, spanning 45 bases read in frame from base 1.